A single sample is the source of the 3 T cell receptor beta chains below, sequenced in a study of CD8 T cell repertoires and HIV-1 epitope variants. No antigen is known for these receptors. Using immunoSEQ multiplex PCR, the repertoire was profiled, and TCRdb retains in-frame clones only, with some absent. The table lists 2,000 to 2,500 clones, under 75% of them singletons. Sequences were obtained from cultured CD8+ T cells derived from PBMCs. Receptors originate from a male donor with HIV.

CDR3: CASSLAFRGEQFF. Here the CDR3 DNA reads TGTGCCAGCAGCTTAGCTTTCCGGGGTGAGCAGTTCTTC. The V and J genes are TRBV11-2 and TRBJ2-1; D possibly corresponds to TRBD2 (5 bases). Trimming took off 1 base at V and 9 bases at J, with 10 bases between the two ends. The CDR3 has 13 amino acids. From germline, CDR1 is SGHAT and CDR2 FQNNGV. Looking up the rest from reference TRBV11-2 and TRBJ2-1 gives the full variable domain: EAGVAQSPRYKIIEKRQSVAFWCNPISGHATLYWYQQILGQGPKLLIQFQNNGVVDDSQLPKDRFSAERLKGVDSTLKIQPAKLEDSAVYLCASSLAFRGEQFFGPGTRLTVL.

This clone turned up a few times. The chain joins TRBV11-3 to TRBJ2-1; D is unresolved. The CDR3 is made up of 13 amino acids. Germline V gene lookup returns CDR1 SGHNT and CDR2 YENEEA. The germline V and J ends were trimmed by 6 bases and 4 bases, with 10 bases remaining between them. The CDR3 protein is CASSFRSYNEQFF. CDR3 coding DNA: TGTGCCAGCAGTTTCCGGTCGTACAATGAGCAGTTCTTC.

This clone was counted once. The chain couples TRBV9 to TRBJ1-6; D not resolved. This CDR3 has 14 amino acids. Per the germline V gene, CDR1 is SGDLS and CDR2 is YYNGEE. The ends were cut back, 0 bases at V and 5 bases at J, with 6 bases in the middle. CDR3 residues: CASSVEPHNSPLHF. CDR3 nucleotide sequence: TGTGCCAGCAGCGTAGAACCGCATAATTCACCCCTCCACTTT.